The text below deals with one T cell receptor (beta chain). The source of the sample is a study of blood T cell repertoires in COVID-19. Repertoires were generated with immunoSEQ multiplex PCR, while TCRdb's copy carries only in-frame clones and drops some. Here the sample spans tens of thousands of clones, roughly 89% being singletons. The CDR3 extends over 13 amino acids. V was pared by 4 bases and J by 14 bases, with 8 bases of the junction left unmatched. Germline lookup yields CDR1 KGHSH and CDR2 LQKENI. The rearrangement links TRBV18 to TRBJ1-4; 9 nucleotides line up with TRBD1. The sequencing sample was made of peripheral blood. This receptor was obtained from a man between 60 and 75 years old with acute or convalescent COVID-19. Written as DNA, the CDR3 is TGTGCCAGCTCACTATCGACAGGGGGAAGTCTGTTTTTT. Protein: CASSLSTGGSLFF.